The next 20 T cell receptor beta chains were all read from a single sample in a study of T cell repertoires in cytomegalovirus infection. TCRdb passed the reads through MiXCR, listing each CDR3 protein once. The repertoire holds about 260,000 distinct CDR3 sequences, with around 8.7% as singletons. The sequenced sample consisted of PBMCs. The receptors here all came from a human donor in good health (CMV status not recorded). Some clones in this sample may be carry-over from other donors' samples.

This clonotype came up a few times. The chain combines TRBV5-6 with TRBJ1-5; possibly TRBD1 for D (5 bases). Germline assignment: CDR1 SGHDT and CDR2 YYEEEE. This CDR3 is 19 amino acids long. Between the trimmed V and J ends, which lost 3 bases and 0 bases, there was a span of 22 bases. The CDR3 nucleotides read TGTGCCAGCAGCTCGCTCCGGCGGGGACCAGAGGATAGCAATCAGCCCCAGCATTTT. It translates to CASSSLRRGPEDSNQPQHF.

This clonotype was recorded many times. The chain recombines TRBV5-1 with TRBJ2-6; no definite D call. The CDR3 runs 16 residues. The ends were cut back, 0 bases at V and 0 bases at J, with 7 bases in the middle. Germline V gene data show CDR1 as SGHRS and CDR2 as YFSETQ. Written as DNA, the CDR3 is TGCGCCAGCAGCTTGGCTGCCCGCTCTGGGGCCAACGTCCTGACTTTC. It is translated as CASSLAARSGANVLTF. Looking up the rest from reference TRBV5-1 and TRBJ2-6 gives the full variable domain: KAGVTQTPRYLIKTRGQQVTLSCSPISGHRSVSWYQQTPGQGLQFLFEYFSETQRNKGNFPGRFSGRQFSNSRSEMNVSTLELGDSALYLCASSLAARSGANVLTFGAGSRLTVL.

This clonotype was detected a few times. The CDR3 sequence: CSARAQPTLNTEAFF. DNA for the CDR3: TGCAGTGCTAGGGCGCAGCCTACCTTGAACACTGAAGCTTTCTTT. The J gene is TRBJ1-1, the V gene TRBV20-1; D remains ambiguous. CDR3 length: 15 residues. Trimming shortened V by 3 bases and J by 0 bases, and 14 bases separated the two germline ends. Germline values: CDR1 DFQATT, CDR2 SNEGSKA (reference sequence).

This clonotype has a count of ten or more. J is TRBJ2-1 and V is TRBV28, with unresolved D. Germline V gene data show CDR1 as MDHEN and CDR2 as SYDVKM. Trimming left V 4 bases short and J 2 bases short, with 12 bases between. The CDR3 is made up of 15 amino acids. DNA for the CDR3: TGTGCCAGCAGTTCTGGTCAGGTTACCTACAATGAGCAGTTCTTC. Amino acids: CASSSGQVTYNEQFF.

The chain is built from TRBV5-1 and TRBJ2-1, with TRBD2 as a possible D gene (6 bases). Germline assignment: CDR1 SGHRS and CDR2 YFSETQ. CDR3 length equals 14 residues. V lost 5 bases and J 7 bases, leaving 16 bases between the germline ends. This CDR3 reads CASRIPEGRNEQFF. As DNA, the CDR3 is TGCGCCAGCAGAATCCCGGAGGGAAGGAATGAGCAGTTCTTC.

This clonotype was recorded at least ten times. The CDR3 DNA sequence: TGTGCCAGCAGTTACGATTCAGGACAGAGCTACGAGCAGTACTTC. Protein: CASSYDSGQSYEQYF. V is TRBV2 and J is TRBJ2-7; tentatively, D is TRBD1 (6 bases). The V end lost 5 bases, the J end lost 3 bases, and 17 bases lay between the germline ends. Germline CDR1 is SNHLY and CDR2 is FYNNEI. The CDR3 extends over 15 amino acids. Supplemented by reference TRBV2 and TRBJ2-7, the full variable domain reads EPEVTQTPSHQVTQMGQEVILRCVPISNHLYFYWYRQILGQKVEFLVSFYNNEISEKSEIFDDQFSVERPDGSNFTLKIRSTKLEDSAMYFCASSYDSGQSYEQYFGPGTRLTVT.

This clonotype appeared many times. The J gene is TRBJ1-5, the V gene TRBV7-8; D gene ambiguous. Germline-derived CDR1 and CDR2 are SGHVS and FQNEAQ. There are 16 residues in the CDR3. The V gene lost 4 bases and the J gene lost 2 bases, with 15 bases spanning the gap. The CDR3 here is CASSSHPNGGNQPQHF. CDR3 coding DNA: TGTGCCAGCAGCTCCCACCCGAACGGCGGCAATCAGCCCCAGCATTTT.

At least ten counts were recorded for this clonotype. The chain is built from TRBV28 and TRBJ2-1, with D perhaps given as TRBD1 or TRBD2 (6 bases each). V lost 1 base and J 4 bases, leaving 14 bases between the germline ends. There are 16 residues in the CDR3. Germline CDR1 reads MDHEN; CDR2 reads SYDVKM. The CDR3 spells CASSLSGDKHYNEQFF. The DNA of the CDR3 is TGTGCCAGCAGTTTATCGGGGGACAAGCATTACAATGAGCAGTTCTTC.

The sample holds many counts of this clonotype. The V and J genes are TRBV5-6 and TRBJ2-7; D may correspond to TRBD1 or TRBD2 (5 bases each). V shed 0 bases and J shed 4 bases, with 14 bases lying between them. The CDR3 loop spans 15 amino acids. The germline gives CDR1 SGHDT, CDR2 YYEEEE. CDR3 in DNA: TGTGCCAGCAGCTTGGTTGGGGGTACTTCTTACGAGCAGTACTTC. Encoded protein: CASSLVGGTSYEQYF.

The chain links TRBV7-2 to TRBJ2-1; TRBD2 agrees at 16 bases. V lost 5 bases, J lost 10 bases, and 8 bases stayed unmatched. CDR3 length: 16 residues. CDR1 SGHTA and CDR2 FQGNSA come from the germline V gene. The chain's CDR3 is CASSTPGLAGGREQFF. DNA for the CDR3: TGTGCCAGCAGCACACCGGGACTAGCGGGAGGGCGAGAGCAGTTCTTC.

The chain joins TRBV7-4 to TRBJ1-1; weak D call: TRBD1 (5 bases). Germline CDR1 reads SGHVT; CDR2 reads SQSDAQ. V was pared by 3 bases and J by 7 bases, with 12 bases between. The CDR3 sequence is 13 residues long. In DNA form, the CDR3 reads TGTGCCAGCAGCTTGGACACGACCGGTGAAGCTTTCTTT. It is translated as CASSLDTTGEAFF. The full variable domain, rest sourced from reference TRBV7-4 and TRBJ1-1, is GAGVSQSPRYKVAKRGRDVALRCDSISGHVTLYWYRQTLGQGSEVLTYSQSDAQRDKSGRPSGRFSAERPERSVSTLKIQRTEQGDSAVYLCASSLDTTGEAFFGQGTRLTVV.

This clonotype was counted many times. The chain is built from TRBV11-2 and TRBJ2-7; 11 nucleotides agree with TRBD2. This CDR3 is built from 15 residues. Germline V gives CDR1 SGHAT, CDR2 FQNNGV. Trimming at V came to 2 bases and at J to 1 base, leaving 1 base not matched to a gene. CDR3: CASSLLAGGSYEQYF. CDR3 DNA: TGTGCCAGCAGCTTACTAGCGGGAGGTTCCTACGAGCAGTACTTC.

The gene calls are TRBV20-1 and TRBJ1-1, with TRBD1 as a possible D gene (6 bases). The CDR3 totals 13 residues. Trimming shortened V by 3 bases and J by 2 bases, and 10 bases separated the two germline ends. The germline V gene encodes CDR1 DFQATT and CDR2 SNEGSKA (reference sequence). The CDR3 region has the DNA TGCAGTGCTAGGGGGGCGGAAAACACTGAAGCTTTCTTT. Its protein is CSARGAENTEAFF.

This clonotype occurred many times. The chain joins TRBV3-1 to TRBJ2-2; D is uncertain. The CDR3 length is 13 residues. V lost 3 bases and J lost 6, with 8 bases in between. CDR1 LGHDT and CDR2 YNNKEL come from the germline V gene (reference sequence). The DNA of the CDR3 is TGTGCCAGCAGCCAGGTGGCGGCCGGGGAGCTGTTTTTT. Translation gives CASSQVAAGELFF.

This clonotype appeared many times. V gene TRBV7-2 combines with J gene TRBJ1-1; D unclear. The CDR3 runs 13 residues. V was trimmed by 2 bases and J by 1 base, leaving 5 bases between them. CDR1 is SGHTA and CDR2 is FQGNSA in the germline V gene. DNA for the CDR3: TGTGCCAGCAGCTTATACCCGAACACTGAAGCTTTCTTT. Its protein is CASSLYPNTEAFF.

Only a few counts were recorded for this clonotype. The chain couples TRBV11-2 to TRBJ2-3; D is undetermined. This CDR3 has 12 residues. The V gene lost 4 bases and the J gene lost 7 bases, with 9 bases spanning the gap. Germline V gives CDR1 SGHAT, CDR2 FQNNGV. The CDR3: CASSSIVNTQYF. CDR3 coding DNA: TGTGCCAGCAGCTCAATAGTAAATACGCAGTATTTT.

This clonotype was observed at least ten times. V usage is TRBV20-1 and J usage is TRBJ2-1; TRBD2 matches 10 bases. The CDR3 covers 15 residues. V dropped 6 bases and J dropped 0; count of bases not matched to a gene: 5. Germline values: CDR1 DFQATT, CDR2 SNEGSKA (reference sequence). CDR3 loop: CSAKEREGSYNEQFF. DNA of the CDR3: TGCAGTGCAAAAGAGCGGGAGGGCTCCTACAATGAGCAGTTCTTC.

The sample holds many counts of this clonotype. The V gene is TRBV20-1, the J gene TRBJ2-7; the D gene could be TRBD1 or TRBD2 (6 bases each). Looked up from germline, CDR1 is DFQATT and CDR2 is SNEGSKA (reference sequence). The germline V and J ends were trimmed by 0 bases and 8 bases, with 14 bases remaining between them. This CDR3 spans 13 amino acids. The CDR3 nucleotides are TGCAGTGCTAGAGAGGGGGCTAGCGTAAAGCAGTACTTC. This gives the protein CSAREGASVKQYF.

This clonotype was counted at least ten times. The chain employs TRBV11-3 and TRBJ2-1; D ambiguous. The V end was cut by 7 bases, the J end by 4 bases, with 5 bases between. The CDR3 length is 11 residues. Germline V gene data show CDR1 as SGHNT and CDR2 as YENEEA. DNA for the CDR3: TGTGCCAGCACCATTTACAATGAGCAGTTCTTC. This translates into CASTIYNEQFF.

This clonotype occurred many times. The chain recombines TRBV28 with TRBJ1-1; D unresolved. V was pared by 2 bases and J by 0 bases, with 7 bases between. The germline V gene has CDR1 MDHEN and CDR2 SYDVKM. The CDR3 has 14 residues. The CDR3 DNA follows: TGTGCCAGCAGTTTAAGCCCCATGAACACTGAAGCTTTCTTT. Residues: CASSLSPMNTEAFF.